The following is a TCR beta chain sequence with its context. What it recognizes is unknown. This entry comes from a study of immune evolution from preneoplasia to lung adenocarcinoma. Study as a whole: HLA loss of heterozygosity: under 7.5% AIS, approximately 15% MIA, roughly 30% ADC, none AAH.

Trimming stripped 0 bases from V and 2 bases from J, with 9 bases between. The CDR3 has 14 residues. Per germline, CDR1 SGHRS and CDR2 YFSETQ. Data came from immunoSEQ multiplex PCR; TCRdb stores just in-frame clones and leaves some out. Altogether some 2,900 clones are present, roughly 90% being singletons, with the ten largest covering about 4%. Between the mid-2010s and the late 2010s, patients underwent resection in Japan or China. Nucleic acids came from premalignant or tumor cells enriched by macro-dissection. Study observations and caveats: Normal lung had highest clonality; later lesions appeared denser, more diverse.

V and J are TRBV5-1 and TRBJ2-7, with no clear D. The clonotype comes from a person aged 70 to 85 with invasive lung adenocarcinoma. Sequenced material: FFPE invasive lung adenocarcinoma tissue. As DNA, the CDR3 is TGCGCCAGCAGCTTGGAAACACCCCCCTACGAGCAGTACTTC. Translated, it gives CASSLETPPYEQYF.